These 5 T cell receptor beta chains came from one sample sequenced in a study of Tregs in tolerant kidney transplant recipients. This table comes from immunoSEQ multiplex PCR, and its TCRdb copy is limited to in-frame clones, with some not included. With fewer than 35,000 clones in the sample, the ten largest clones hold 6.5% to 8%. The sequences come from CD8+ T cells from blood, collected before the transplant. Receptors originate from a human donor who received a combined kidney and bone marrow transplant.

As for this clone: From the germline J gene comes the end of the CDR3, since the read stops 3 residues before it. The chain couples TRBV2 to TRBJ1-1, with TRBD1 matching 7 bases. The CDR3 totals 15 residues. J was trimmed by 3 bases and V by 4 bases; bases with no gene match: 8. The germline V gene has CDR1 SNHLY and CDR2 FYNNEI. The CDR3 DNA, read in part, is TGTGCCAGCAGTGGGGAGGGGGCAAAGGACACTGAA. This translates into CASSGEGAKDTE. The CDR3 as a whole reads CASSGEGAKDTEAFF.

Comments on this clone: The read terminates 3 residues ahead of where the CDR3 ends, so the germline J gene completes it. The chain couples TRBV5-6 to TRBJ2-7, with D perhaps given as TRBD1 or TRBD2 (5 bases each). The CDR3 loop spans 15 amino acids. V was pared by 2 bases and J by 5 bases, with 17 bases between. Germline lookup yields CDR1 SGHDT and CDR2 YYEEEE. CDR3 DNA, as far as it was read: TGTGCCAGCAGCTTTTCAGGGAGTCTTGGCGACGAG. It codes for CASSFSGSLGDE. The entire CDR3 sequence reads CASSFSGSLGDEQYF.

A word on this clone: The observed sequence ends 3 residues before the CDR3 terminus, with the missing tail filled in from the germline J gene. This chain uses TRBV7-2 with TRBJ2-7; D remains unclear. The V and J ends lost 5 bases and 3 bases respectively, with 8 bases between them. Germline CDR1 and CDR2: SGHTA and FQGNSA. CDR3 length equals 12 residues. The CDR3 loop is CASSPQNYEQYF. The DNA read from the CDR3 is TGTGCCAGCAGCCCCCAGAACTACGAG.

On this clone itself: The read halts 3 residues ahead of the CDR3 end, with the missing end drawn from the germline J gene. This chain links TRBV7-6 with TRBJ2-7; a possible D gene is TRBD2 (6 bases). The germline V gene has CDR1 SGHVS and CDR2 FNYEAQ. The ends were cut back, 0 bases at V and 4 bases at J, with 10 bases in the middle. The length of the CDR3 is 14 residues. CDR3 sequence reads: CASSLAGGIYEQYF. The sequenced CDR3 bases are TGTGCCAGCAGCTTAGCGGGCGGGATATACGAG. Supplemented by reference TRBV7-6 and TRBJ2-7, the full variable domain reads GAGVSQSPRYKVTKRGQDVALRCDPISGHVSLYWYRQALGQGPEFLTYFNYEAQQDKSGLPNDRFSAERPEGSISTLTIQRTEQRDSAMYRCASSLAGGIYEQYFGPGTRLTVT.

Of note for this clone: The read ends 3 residues before the CDR3 terminus; that terminus is restored from the germline J gene. The chain has TRBV7-9 and TRBJ1-4; perhaps TRBD1 as D (6 bases). Germline loops: CDR1 SEHNR, CDR2 FQNEAQ (reference sequence). Trimming removed 3 bases from V and 7 bases from J, with 9 bases in between. CDR3 size: 13 residues. This chain's CDR3 is CASSLGGAEKLFF. CDR3 DNA, as far as it was read: TGTGCCAGCAGCTTGGGGGGGGCTGAAAAA.